One T cell receptor (beta chain) is described in this entry. The record originates from a study of blood T cell repertoires in COVID-19. The protocol was immunoSEQ multiplex PCR, while the TCRdb copy is restricted to in-frame clones and leaves out a portion. The sample lists 60,000 to 80,000 clones, around 86% occurring once. Sequencing was carried out using peripheral blood. This clonotype was sampled from a woman of 80 years or more with acute or convalescent COVID-19.

The CDR3: CASSPLDNSPLHF. CDR3 nucleotides: TGTGCCAGCTCACCCCTTGATAATTCACCCCTCCACTTT. The V call is TRBV18, the J call TRBJ1-6; D gene unclear. V was clipped by 3 bases and J by 5 bases, with 5 bases between them. Germline values: CDR1 KGHSH, CDR2 LQKENI. The CDR3 totals 13 residues. The full variable domain, in which reference TRBV18 and TRBJ1-6 provide the parts outside the CDR3, is NAGVMQNPRHLVRRRGQEARLRCSPMKGHSHVYWYRQLPEEGLKFMVYLQKENIIDESGMPKERFSAEFPKEGPSILRIQQVVRGDSAAYFCASSPLDNSPLHFGNGTRLTVT.